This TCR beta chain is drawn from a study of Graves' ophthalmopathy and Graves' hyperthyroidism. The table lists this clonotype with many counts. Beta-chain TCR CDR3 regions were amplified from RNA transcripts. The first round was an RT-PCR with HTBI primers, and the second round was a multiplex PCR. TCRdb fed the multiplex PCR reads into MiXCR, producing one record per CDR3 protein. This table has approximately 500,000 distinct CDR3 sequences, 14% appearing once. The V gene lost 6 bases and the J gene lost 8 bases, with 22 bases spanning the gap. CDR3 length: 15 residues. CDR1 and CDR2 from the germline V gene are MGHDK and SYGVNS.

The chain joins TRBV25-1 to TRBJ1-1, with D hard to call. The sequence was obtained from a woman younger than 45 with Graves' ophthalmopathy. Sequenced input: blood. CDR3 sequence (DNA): TGTGCCAGCAGCCACCTGACAAATCTGAACAGAGAAGCTTTCTTT. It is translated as CASSHLTNLNREAFF.